One sample yielded the 24 T cell receptor beta chains listed below, sequenced in a study of beta chain features in type 1 diabetes. The study reverse transcribed the entire isolated RNA, so it sequenced expressed TCRB transcripts. TCRdb's copy holds only in-frame clones and misses some; the assay was immunoSEQ multiplex PCR. The sample shows 130,000 to 150,000 clones, around 7% of them seen only once. Material for sequencing was central memory CD4+ T cells from blood. These receptors were taken from a woman aged 25-40 years in good health.

This clone showed up just a few times. This chain joins TRBV7-3 and TRBJ1-1, with D possibly TRBD1 on 5 matching bases. Germline V gives CDR1 SGHTA, CDR2 FQGTGA. V was trimmed by 1 base and J by 2 bases, leaving 14 bases between them. There are 16 residues in the CDR3. The CDR3 region is CASSLMPWDSNTEAFF. The CDR3 DNA reads as TGTGCCAGCAGCTTAATGCCCTGGGACTCAAACACTGAAGCTTTCTTT.

This clone was recorded a few times. The chain carries TRBV11-2 and TRBJ2-3; 7 bases line up with TRBD1. The V and J ends lost 9 bases and 5 bases, in that order; junction bases with no gene match: 5. The CDR3 sequence is 12 residues long. CDR1 and CDR2 from the germline V gene are SGHAT and FQNNGV. The CDR3 is CASTTGRDTQYF. The CDR3 DNA follows: TGTGCCAGTACGACAGGGCGAGATACGCAGTATTTT.

This clone was picked up a small number of times. This chain connects TRBV4-3 to TRBJ1-1, with TRBD1 matching 8 bases. There are 13 residues in the CDR3. CDR1 and CDR2 (germline): LGHNA, YSLEER. Trimming removed 5 bases from V and 5 bases from J; junction bases left unmatched: 4. For the CDR3, the DNA is TGCGCCAGCAGCGAACAGGGGGAGACTGAAGCTTTCTTT. Translated: CASSEQGETEAFF.

This clone was seen ten or more times. The gene calls are TRBV28 and TRBJ2-1; D is uncertain. Germline CDR1 and CDR2: MDHEN and SYDVKM. V lost 2 bases to trimming and J lost 3 bases, with 14 bases between them. The CDR3 has 16 residues. The CDR3 DNA follows: TGTGCCAGCAGTTTAGGTGGGCCCTCCCTCTACAATGAGCAGTTCTTC. Its translation: CASSLGGPSLYNEQFF.

The gene calls are TRBV7-3 and TRBJ2-2; D unresolved. The CDR3 loop spans 12 amino acids. The germline CDR1 and CDR2 sequences are SGHTA and FQGTGA. The germline V and J ends were trimmed by 5 bases and 6 bases, with 7 bases remaining between them. The CDR3 here is CASSRSAGELFF. In DNA, the CDR3 is TGTGCCAGCAGCAGGAGCGCCGGGGAGCTGTTTTTT.

This clone has more than one count but fewer than ten. J is TRBJ2-3 and V is TRBV7-2, with D perhaps matching TRBD1 (5 bases). Germline loops: CDR1 SGHTA, CDR2 FQGNSA. The CDR3 loop spans 16 amino acids. Trimming left V 1 base short and J 1 base short, with 12 bases between. The CDR3 region is CASSLDGAAGTDTQYF. The CDR3 nucleotides are TGTGCCAGCAGCTTAGATGGGGCCGCGGGCACAGATACGCAGTATTTT.

The V gene is TRBV6-4, the J gene TRBJ2-1; D perhaps matches TRBD1 (6 bases). The CDR3 has 16 amino acids. Trimming pared 1 base from V and 2 bases from J, leaving 12 bases between. Germline V gene sequence: CDR1 MRHNA, CDR2 SNTAGT. The CDR3 spells CASSDWAGATYNEQFF. CDR3 DNA sequence: TGTGCCAGCAGTGACTGGGCAGGGGCAACCTACAATGAGCAGTTCTTC.

This clone was counted a few times. The chain is built from TRBV6-1 and TRBJ1-4; 8 nucleotides line up with TRBD1. Germline trimming cut 10 bases from V and 0 bases from J; bases unmatched to any gene: 4. The CDR3 is made up of 14 amino acids. The germline gives CDR1 MNHNS, CDR2 SASEGT. The CDR3, as DNA: TGTGCCACCAAACAGGGGGCAACTAATGAAAAACTGTTTTTT. It translates to CATKQGATNEKLFF.

The V and J genes are TRBV5-1 and TRBJ2-1, with 7 nucleotides matching TRBD1. Unmatched junction bases numbered 8, after V lost 1 base and J lost 4 bases. The CDR3 runs 16 residues. Germline CDR1 SGHRS, CDR2 YFSETQ. This CDR3 is CASSLLAGGRYNEQFF. For the CDR3, the DNA is TGCGCCAGCAGCTTGTTGGCAGGGGGAAGGTACAATGAGCAGTTCTTC.

This clone has just a few counts. The chain joins TRBV12-2 to TRBJ1-2; the table's D call, TRBD1, was not checked against the DNA. TRBV12-2 is annotated as a pseudogene. CDR3 length: 18 amino acids. This chain's CDR3 is CASRPFRDRVKGSSGYTF. The CDR3 DNA is TGTGCAAGTCGCCCCTTTCGGGACAGGGTGAAAGGTTCTTCGGGCTACACCTTC.

The chain uses TRBV5-1 and TRBJ2-3; 16 nucleotides line up with TRBD2. The germline CDR1 and CDR2 sequences are SGHRS and YFSETQ. The V gene end was trimmed by 4 bases and the J gene end by 2 bases; junction bases not matched to a gene: 10. There are 19 residues in the CDR3. CDR3: CASSIAGTSGRGPTDTQYF. The CDR3 DNA reads as TGCGCCAGCAGCATCGCCGGGACTAGCGGGAGGGGACCCACAGATACGCAGTATTTT.

This clone showed up just a few times. The genes are TRBV9 and TRBJ2-1, with D perhaps matching TRBD1 (5 bases). With 3 bases removed from V and 8 bases from J, the gap between germline ends came to 15 bases. Germline V CDR1 and CDR2: SGDLS, YYNGEE. The CDR3 covers 14 residues. The chain's CDR3 is CASSAVTGGDEQFF. In nucleotides, the CDR3 is TGTGCCAGCAGCGCTGTAACAGGTGGCGATGAGCAGTTCTTC.

This clone has more than one count but fewer than ten. The rearrangement links TRBV2 to TRBJ2-7, with D maybe TRBD1 (5 bases). This CDR3 is 13 amino acids long. CDR1 is SNHLY, CDR2 FYNNEI, per germline. Trimming took off 6 bases at V and 2 bases at J, with 11 bases between the two ends. CDR3 amino acids: CASRDTLTYEQYF. The CDR3 bases are TGTGCCAGCAGGGACACCTTGACCTACGAGCAGTACTTC.

Here the CDR3 DNA reads TGTGCCAGCAGCTTGGATAGGGCGGGGACTGGAAACACCATATATTTT. This sequence encodes CASSLDRAGTGNTIYF. This rearrangement joins TRBV7-6 to TRBJ1-3; no reliable D call. Trimming took 3 bases from V and 2 from J, leaving 14 bases between them. CDR1 and CDR2 (germline): SGHVS, FNYEAQ. This CDR3 is 16 amino acids long.

Ten or more counts support this clone. No conserved phenylalanine or tryptophan is present at the end of the CDR3, so a read error is the likely explanation. The limits of the CDR3 on the DNA are not certain, so only TCRdb's listed CDR3 is given. The chain combines TRBV27 with TRBJ1-4; TRBD1 reflects the table's D call only, with no check against the DNA. In germline, CDR1 is MNHEY, CDR2 SMNVEV (reference sequence). The CDR3 is 10 residues long, counting both termini. CDR3: CASSIKDRGG.

The gene calls are TRBV7-2 and TRBJ2-5, with 8 bases fitting TRBD1. TRBJ2-7 explains the end of the DNA better; the J call may be wrong. Looked up from germline, CDR1 is SGHTA and CDR2 is FQGNSA. CDR3 length: 15 amino acids. CDR3 DNA: TGTGCCAGCAGCCCGAGGGGACAGGCGAGCTACGAGCAGTACTTC. Protein product: CASSPRGQASYEQYF.

This rearrangement joins TRBV7-2 to TRBJ2-2; 8 bases map to TRBD2. The CDR3 has 14 residues. The germline V gene has CDR1 SGHTA and CDR2 FQGNSA. The V segment lost 4 bases and the J segment 3 bases; nucleotides outside the gene matches: 1. CDR3 nucleotide sequence: TGTGCCAGCAGCTCAGCGGGAGACACCGGGGAGCTGTTTTTT. Its protein product is CASSSAGDTGELFF. Full variable domain (missing parts from reference TRBV7-2 and TRBJ2-2): GAGVSQSPSNKVTEKGKDVELRCDPISGHTALYWYRQSLGQGLEFLIYFQGNSAPDKSGLPSDRFSAERTGGSVSTLTIQRTQQEDSAVYLCASSSAGDTGELFFGEGSRLTVL.

This clone was seen ten or more times. This chain links TRBV7-9 with TRBJ2-1; unclear D gene. Per the germline V gene, CDR1 is SEHNR and CDR2 is FQNEAQ (reference sequence). CDR3 length: 12 amino acids. Trimming pared 5 bases from V and 12 bases from J, leaving 14 bases between. The CDR3 loop reads CASSPTVVLQFF. DNA of the CDR3: TGTGCCAGCAGCCCCACCGTAGTATTGCAGTTCTTC.

CDR3 loop: CASSQFPPGNSNQPQHF. CDR3 DNA sequence: TGTGCCAGCAGCCAGTTTCCGCCAGGGAATAGCAATCAGCCCCAGCATTTT. The chain recombines TRBV7-2 with TRBJ1-5; a weak D match, TRBD1 (5 bases). Germline V gene sequence: CDR1 SGHTA, CDR2 FQGNSA. This CDR3 is 17 amino acids long. Trimming left V 5 bases short and J 0 bases short, with 17 bases between.

V and J are TRBV2 and TRBJ2-5; 9 nucleotides match TRBD1. V was pared by 3 bases and J by 5 bases, with 13 bases of the junction left unmatched. This CDR3 has 17 residues. Germline-derived CDR1 and CDR2 are SNHLY and FYNNEI. This chain's CDR3 is CASSEYGTGTYGETQYF. The CDR3 bases are TGTGCCAGCAGTGAGTACGGGACAGGGACCTATGGTGAGACCCAGTACTTC.

This sequence joins TRBV28 and TRBJ2-7; 7 nucleotides align to TRBD2. Germline V gene sequence: CDR1 MDHEN, CDR2 SYDVKM. The CDR3 is made up of 15 amino acids. The V and J ends lost 4 bases and 3 bases, in that order; junction bases with no gene match: 9. The CDR3 loop reads CASSSSGSGLYEQYF. The CDR3 DNA reads TGTGCCAGCAGTTCGTCGGGTAGCGGGCTCTACGAGCAGTACTTC.

The rearrangement uses TRBV7-2 and TRBJ1-4, with 9 bases aligning to TRBD1. The CDR3 loop spans 15 amino acids. Trimming at V came to 4 bases and at J to 8 bases, leaving 8 bases not matched to a gene. Germline V lookup: CDR1 SGHTA, CDR2 FQGNSA. The CDR3 DNA follows: TGTGCCAGCAGCTCGACGGGACAGGGTGGGGAAAAACTGTTTTTT. Translating gives CASSSTGQGGEKLFF.

This chain connects TRBV13 to TRBJ2-7; D is possibly TRBD2 (6 bases). V was pared by 2 bases and J by 1 base, with 15 bases between. The length of the CDR3 is 16 residues. Germline CDR1 reads PRHDT; CDR2 reads FYEKMQ (reference sequence). This CDR3 reads CASSLRLVGGSYEQYF. CDR3 DNA sequence: TGTGCCAGCAGCTTAAGACTAGTCGGCGGTTCCTACGAGCAGTACTTC.

The V call is TRBV10-2, the J call TRBJ1-5; possibly TRBD1 for D (6 bases). Trimming stripped 8 bases from V and 4 bases from J, with 12 bases between. Germline V gene sequence: CDR1 WSHSY, CDR2 SAAADI. The CDR3 has 13 residues. CDR3 in DNA: TGCGCCAGCGCTTTTCAGGGGAATCAGCCCCAGCATTTT. Protein: CASAFQGNQPQHF.